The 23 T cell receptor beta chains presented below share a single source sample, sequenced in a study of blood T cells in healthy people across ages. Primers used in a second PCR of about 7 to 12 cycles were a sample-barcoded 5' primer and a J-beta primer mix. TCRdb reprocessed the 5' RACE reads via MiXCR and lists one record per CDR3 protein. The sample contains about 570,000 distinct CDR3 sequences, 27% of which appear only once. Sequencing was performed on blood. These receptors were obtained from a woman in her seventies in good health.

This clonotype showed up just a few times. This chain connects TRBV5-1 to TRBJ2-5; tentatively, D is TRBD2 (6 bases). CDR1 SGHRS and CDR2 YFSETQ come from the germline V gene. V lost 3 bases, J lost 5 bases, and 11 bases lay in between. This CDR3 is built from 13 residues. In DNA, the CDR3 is TGCGCCAGCAGCTATGGGACTGGGGAGACCCAGTACTTC. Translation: CASSYGTGETQYF.

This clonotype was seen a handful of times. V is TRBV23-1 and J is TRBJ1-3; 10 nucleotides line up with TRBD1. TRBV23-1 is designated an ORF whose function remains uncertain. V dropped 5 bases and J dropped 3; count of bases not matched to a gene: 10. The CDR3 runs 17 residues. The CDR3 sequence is CASSAHGTGACGNTIYF. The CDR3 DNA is TGCGCCAGCAGTGCACACGGGACAGGGGCGTGTGGAAACACCATATATTTT.

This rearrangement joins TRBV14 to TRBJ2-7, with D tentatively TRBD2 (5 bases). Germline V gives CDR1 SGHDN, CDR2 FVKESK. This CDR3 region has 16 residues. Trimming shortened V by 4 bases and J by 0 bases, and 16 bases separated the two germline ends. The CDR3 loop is CASSPTGGHSSYEQYF. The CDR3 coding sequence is TGTGCCAGCAGCCCCACGGGCGGGCATTCCTCCTACGAGCAGTACTTC.

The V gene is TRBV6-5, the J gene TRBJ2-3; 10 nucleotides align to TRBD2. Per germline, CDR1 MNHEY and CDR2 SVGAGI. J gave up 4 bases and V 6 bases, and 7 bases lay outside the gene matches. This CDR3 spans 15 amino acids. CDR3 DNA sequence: TGTGCCAGCAGCCCCTTCAGCGGGGGGGCAGATACGCAGTATTTT. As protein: CASSPFSGGADTQYF.

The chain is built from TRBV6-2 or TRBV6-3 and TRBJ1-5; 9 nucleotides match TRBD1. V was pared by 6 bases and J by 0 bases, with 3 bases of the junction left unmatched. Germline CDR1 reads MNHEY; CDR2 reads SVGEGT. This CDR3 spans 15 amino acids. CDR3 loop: CASSWDRVSNQPQHF. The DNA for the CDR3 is TGTGCCAGCAGCTGGGACAGGGTTAGCAATCAGCCCCAGCATTTT.

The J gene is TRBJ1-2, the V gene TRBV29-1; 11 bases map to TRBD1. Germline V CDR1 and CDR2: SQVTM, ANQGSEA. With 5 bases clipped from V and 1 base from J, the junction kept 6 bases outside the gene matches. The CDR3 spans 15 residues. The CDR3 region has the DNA TGCAGCGTTCGGGACAGGGGGAACCTTAACTATGGCTACACCTTC. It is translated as CSVRDRGNLNYGYTF.

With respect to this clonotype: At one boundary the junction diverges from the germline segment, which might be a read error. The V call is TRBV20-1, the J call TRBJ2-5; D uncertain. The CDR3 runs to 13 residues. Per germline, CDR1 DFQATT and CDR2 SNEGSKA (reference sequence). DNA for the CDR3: TGTAGTGCCACAACGCAACTCCAAGAGACCCAGTACTTC. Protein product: CSATTQLQETQYF.

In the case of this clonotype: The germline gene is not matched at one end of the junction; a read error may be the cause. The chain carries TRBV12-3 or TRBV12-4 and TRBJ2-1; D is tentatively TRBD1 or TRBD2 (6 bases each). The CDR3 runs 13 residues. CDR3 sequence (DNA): TGTGTCAGCAGTTTAGGGGGGCAGGTTGAGCAGTTCTTC. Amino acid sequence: CVSSLGGQVEQFF.

CDR3 bases: TGCGCCAGCAGCCGAGGGACAGGCCAGGTTACTGAAGCTTTCTTT. Protein sequence: CASSRGTGQVTEAFF. The rearrangement joins TRBV4-3 to TRBJ1-1; TRBD1 matches at 8 bases. The CDR3 length is 15 residues. From germline, CDR1 is LGHNA and CDR2 YSLEER. V dropped 4 bases and J dropped 5; count of bases not matched to a gene: 9.

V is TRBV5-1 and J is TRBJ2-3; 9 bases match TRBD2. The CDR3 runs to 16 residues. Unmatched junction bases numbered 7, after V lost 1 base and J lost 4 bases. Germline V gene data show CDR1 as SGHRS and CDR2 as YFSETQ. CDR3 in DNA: TGCGCCAGCAGCTTGTCGACAGCGGGGGGATCAGATACGCAGTATTTT. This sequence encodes CASSLSTAGGSDTQYF. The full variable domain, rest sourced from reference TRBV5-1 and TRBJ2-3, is KAGVTQTPRYLIKTRGQQVTLSCSPISGHRSVSWYQQTPGQGLQFLFEYFSETQRNKGNFPGRFSGRQFSNSRSEMNVSTLELGDSALYLCASSLSTAGGSDTQYFGPGTRLTVL.

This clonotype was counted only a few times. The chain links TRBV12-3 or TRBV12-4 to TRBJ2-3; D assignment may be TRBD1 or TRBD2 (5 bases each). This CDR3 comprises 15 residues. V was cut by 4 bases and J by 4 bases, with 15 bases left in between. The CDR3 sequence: CASSSRLGTPDTQYF. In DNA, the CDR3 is TGTGCCAGCAGTTCCCGGTTAGGGACGCCAGATACGCAGTATTTT.

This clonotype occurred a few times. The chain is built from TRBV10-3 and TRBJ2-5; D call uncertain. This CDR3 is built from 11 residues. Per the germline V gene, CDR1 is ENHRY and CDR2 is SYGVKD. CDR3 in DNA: TGTGCACAGAAGATTTCGGAGACCCAGTACTTC. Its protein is CAQKISETQYF.

The CDR3 coding sequence is TGCAGTGCTAGAGATCCGGGAAAGTCCTACGAGCAGTACTTC. This encodes CSARDPGKSYEQYF. The chain joins TRBV20-1 to TRBJ2-7; maybe TRBD2 (5 bases). Between the trimmed V and J ends, which lost 0 bases and 1 base, there was a span of 10 bases. Germline CDR1 reads DFQATT; CDR2 reads SNEGSKA (reference sequence). The CDR3 runs to 14 residues.

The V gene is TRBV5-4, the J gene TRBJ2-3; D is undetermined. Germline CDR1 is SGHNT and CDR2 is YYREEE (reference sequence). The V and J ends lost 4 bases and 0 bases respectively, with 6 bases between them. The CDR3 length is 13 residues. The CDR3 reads CASSKDSTDTQYF. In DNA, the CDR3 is TGTGCCAGCAGCAAGGACAGCACAGATACGCAGTATTTT.

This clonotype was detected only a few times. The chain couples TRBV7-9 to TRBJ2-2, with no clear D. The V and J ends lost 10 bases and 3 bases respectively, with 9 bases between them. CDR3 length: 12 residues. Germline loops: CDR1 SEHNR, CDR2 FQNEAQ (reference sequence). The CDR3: CAINTYTGELFF. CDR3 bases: TGTGCCATCAATACCTACACCGGGGAGCTGTTTTTT.

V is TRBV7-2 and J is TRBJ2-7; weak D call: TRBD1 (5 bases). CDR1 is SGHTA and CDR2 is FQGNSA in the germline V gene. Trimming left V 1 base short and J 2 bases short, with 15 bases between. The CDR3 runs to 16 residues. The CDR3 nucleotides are TGTGCCAGCAGCTTAGTAGGGGCGGTCCTTCCCTACGAGCAGTACTTC. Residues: CASSLVGAVLPYEQYF.

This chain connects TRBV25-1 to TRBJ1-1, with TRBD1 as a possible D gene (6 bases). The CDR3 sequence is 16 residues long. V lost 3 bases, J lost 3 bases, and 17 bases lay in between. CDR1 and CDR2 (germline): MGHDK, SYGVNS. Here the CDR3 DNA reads TGTGCCAGCAGTGATCCCTTGCCGGGGGCCGACACTGAAGCTTTCTTT. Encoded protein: CASSDPLPGADTEAFF.

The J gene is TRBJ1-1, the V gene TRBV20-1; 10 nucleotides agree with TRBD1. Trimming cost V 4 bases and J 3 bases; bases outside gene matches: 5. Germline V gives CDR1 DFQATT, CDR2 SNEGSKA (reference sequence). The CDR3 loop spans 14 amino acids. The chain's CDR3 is CSAIPGQGYTEAFF. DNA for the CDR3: TGCAGTGCTATCCCGGGACAGGGGTACACTGAAGCTTTCTTT.

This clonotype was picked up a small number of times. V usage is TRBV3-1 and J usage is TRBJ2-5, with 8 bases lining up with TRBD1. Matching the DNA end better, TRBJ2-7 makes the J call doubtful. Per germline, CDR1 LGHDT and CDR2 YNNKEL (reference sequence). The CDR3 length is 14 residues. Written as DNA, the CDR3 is TGTGCCAGCAGCCAAGAGGACAGGGTGGGCGAGCAGTACTTC. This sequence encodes CASSQEDRVGEQYF.

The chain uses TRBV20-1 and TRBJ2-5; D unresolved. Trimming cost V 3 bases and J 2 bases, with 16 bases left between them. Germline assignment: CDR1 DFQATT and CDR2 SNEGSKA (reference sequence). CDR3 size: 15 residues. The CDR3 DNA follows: TGCAGTGCTAGTGACCTCGTGGGCTTACAAGAGACCCAGTACTTC. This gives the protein CSASDLVGLQETQYF.

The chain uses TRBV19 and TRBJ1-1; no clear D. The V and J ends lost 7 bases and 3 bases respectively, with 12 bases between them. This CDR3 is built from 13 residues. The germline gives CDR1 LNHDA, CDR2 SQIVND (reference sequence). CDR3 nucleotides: TGTGCCAGTATCGCAGGTGAGGACACTGAAGCTTTCTTT. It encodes CASIAGEDTEAFF.

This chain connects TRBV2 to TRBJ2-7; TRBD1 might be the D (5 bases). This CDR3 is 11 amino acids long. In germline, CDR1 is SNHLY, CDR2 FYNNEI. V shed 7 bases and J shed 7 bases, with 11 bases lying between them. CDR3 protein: CASTGFWEQYF. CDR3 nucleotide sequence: TGTGCCAGCACAGGGTTCTGGGAGCAGTACTTC.

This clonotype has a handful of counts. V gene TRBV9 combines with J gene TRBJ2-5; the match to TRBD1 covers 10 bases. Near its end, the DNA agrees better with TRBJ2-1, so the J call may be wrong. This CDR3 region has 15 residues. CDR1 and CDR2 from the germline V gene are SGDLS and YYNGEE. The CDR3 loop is CASSVDRGRSNEQFF. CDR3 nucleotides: TGTGCCAGCAGCGTCGACAGGGGGCGAAGCAATGAGCAGTTCTTC.